The 26 T cell receptor beta chains presented below share a single source sample, sequenced in a study of CD8 T cells in ankylosing spondylitis. Using its own MiXCR run on the 5' RACE reads, TCRdb lists one record per CDR3 protein. The sample shows 500,000 to 550,000 distinct CDR3 sequences, roughly 12% of them seen only once. The study's findings and limits: Among TCR beta sequences, a motif of several highly homologous variants appeared characteristic of ankylosing spondylitis blood.

Their recognized antigens are unknown. Sample: blood, either unsorted or a sorted T cell fraction (not recorded which). The origin of the receptors is a male donor with ankylosing spondylitis.

This clonotype was observed at least ten times. This chain connects TRBV20-1 to TRBJ2-5; 10 nucleotides match TRBD2. The germline V gene has CDR1 DFQATT and CDR2 SNEGSKA (reference sequence). V shed 3 bases, J shed 5 bases, and the junction held 6 bases outside the gene matches. This CDR3 region has 14 residues. The CDR3, as DNA: TGCAGTGCTAGTATTCCTAGCGGGAGTGAGACCCAGTACTTC. Protein: CSASIPSGSETQYF.

The V and J genes are TRBV4-2 and TRBJ2-1; possible D gene TRBD1, 5 bases. Germline assignment: CDR1 LGHNA and CDR2 YNFKEQ. Trimming pared 3 bases from V and 1 base from J, leaving 13 bases between. CDR3 length: 16 amino acids. The CDR3 region is CASSQSGFTSYNEQFF. Written as DNA, the CDR3 is TGTGCCAGCAGCCAGTCAGGGTTTACGTCCTACAATGAGCAGTTCTTC.

The chain is built from TRBV10-2 and TRBJ2-7; D may correspond to TRBD1 or TRBD2 (5 bases each). Per the germline V gene, CDR1 is WSHSY and CDR2 is SAAADI. The CDR3 sequence is 13 residues long. Trimming removed 6 bases from V and 1 base from J, with 10 bases in between. The CDR3 DNA follows: TGCGCCAGCAGCAACGGGGCGTCCTACGAGCAGTACGTC. Its protein is CASSNGASYEQYV.

This chain joins TRBV3-1 and TRBJ2-1; 8 nucleotides agree with TRBD2. CDR3 size: 13 residues. Germline CDR1 reads LGHDT; CDR2 reads YNNKEL (reference sequence). Trimming at V came to 0 bases and at J to 14 bases, leaving 6 bases not matched to a gene. The CDR3 DNA is TGTGCCAGCAGCCAAGATTCGAGCGGGAGAGAGTTCTTC. It encodes CASSQDSSGREFF.

This clonotype was picked up a small number of times. The rearrangement links TRBV3-1 to TRBJ1-1, with 7 bases matching TRBD1. V shed 2 bases, J shed 11 bases, and the junction held 8 bases outside the gene matches. There are 13 residues in the CDR3. The germline V gene has CDR1 LGHDT and CDR2 YNNKEL (reference sequence). CDR3 residues: CASSQSRAGGAFF. DNA of the CDR3: TGTGCCAGCAGCCAAAGTAGGGCAGGGGGTGCTTTCTTT.

This clonotype was counted a single time. This rearrangement joins TRBV19 to TRBJ1-1, with a possible D match to TRBD1 (5 bases). Germline CDR1 reads LNHDA; CDR2 reads SQIVND (reference sequence). The CDR3 runs 17 residues. Between the trimmed V and J ends, which lost 7 bases and 0 bases, there was a span of 21 bases. The CDR3 DNA is TGTGCCAGTACCCCAGGACTGAGGGGAGGCCTGAACACTGAAGCTTTCTTT. It codes for CASTPGLRGGLNTEAFF. Supplemented by reference TRBV19 and TRBJ1-1, the full variable domain reads DGGITQSPKYLFRKEGQNVTLSCEQNLNHDAMYWYRQDPGQGLRLIYYSQIVNDFQKGDIAEGYSVSREKKESFPLTVTSAQKNPTAFYLCASTPGLRGGLNTEAFFGQGTRLTVV.

This clonotype appeared a few times. The chain links TRBV7-9 to TRBJ2-5, with unresolved D. CDR1 is SEHNR, CDR2 FQNEAQ, per germline (reference sequence). This CDR3 is built from 13 residues. Trimming removed 5 bases from V and 2 bases from J, with 9 bases in between. The CDR3 here is CASSRTQQETQYF. The CDR3 DNA follows: TGTGCCAGCAGCCGGACGCAACAAGAGACCCAGTACTTC.

This clonotype has a count of ten or more. The chain combines TRBV12-3 or TRBV12-4 with TRBJ2-7, with D unclear. The CDR3 runs 17 residues. The ends were cut back, 2 bases at V and 2 bases at J, with 19 bases in the middle. The CDR3 spells CASSLYGEQRTPYEQYF. CDR3 sequence (DNA): TGTGCCAGCAGTTTATATGGCGAGCAACGGACCCCCTACGAGCAGTACTTC.

This clonotype was detected only a few times. The rearrangement joins TRBV11-2 to TRBJ2-5; 8 nucleotides agree with TRBD1. Germline V gene lookup returns CDR1 SGHAT and CDR2 FQNNGV. The CDR3 extends over 17 amino acids. V lost 3 bases to trimming and J lost 3 bases; unmatched junction nucleotides: 12. The CDR3 loop is CASSLRGLDRAKETQYF. The CDR3 DNA is TGTGCCAGCAGCTTGAGGGGGTTGGACAGGGCGAAAGAGACCCAGTACTTC.

The chain is built from TRBV27 and TRBJ1-6; D is undetermined. This CDR3 has 14 residues. Trimming shortened V by 3 bases and J by 10 bases, and 13 bases separated the two germline ends. Germline CDR1 is MNHEY and CDR2 is SMNVEV (reference sequence). The CDR3 loop reads CASSLVAERSPLHF. CDR3 bases: TGTGCCAGCAGTTTGGTGGCAGAAAGATCACCCCTCCACTTT.

In this sample, this clonotype turned up many times. The gene calls are TRBV29-1 and TRBJ1-2; 7 positions agree with TRBD1. The CDR3 totals 13 residues. J was trimmed by 0 bases and V by 7 bases; bases with no gene match: 5. CDR1 SQVTM and CDR2 ANQGSEA come from the germline V gene. This CDR3 reads CSGRQGANYGYTF. The CDR3 DNA reads as TGCAGCGGGAGACAGGGAGCTAACTATGGCTACACCTTC.

This clonotype has only a few counts. The chain couples TRBV6-2 or TRBV6-3 to TRBJ1-1, with 12 positions matching TRBD1. Trimming cost V 2 bases and J 6 bases; bases outside gene matches: 4. The germline CDR1 and CDR2 sequences are MNHEY and SVGEGT. The CDR3 runs to 15 residues. CDR3 sequence: CASSYGTGGYAEAFF. The CDR3, as DNA: TGTGCCAGCAGTTACGGGACAGGGGGCTACGCTGAAGCTTTCTTT.

V usage is TRBV3-1 and J usage is TRBJ2-5; perhaps TRBD1 as D (5 bases). This CDR3 comprises 14 residues. Germline-derived CDR1 and CDR2 are LGHDT and YNNKEL (reference sequence). The V end lost 4 bases, the J end lost 2 bases, and 11 bases lay between the germline ends. DNA for the CDR3: TGTGCCAGCAGCCGACGACAGTCGCAAGAGACCCAGTACTTC. As protein: CASSRRQSQETQYF.

The genes are TRBV5-5 and TRBJ2-7; the D gene is possibly TRBD2 (5 bases). CDR1 is SGHKS, CDR2 YYEKEE, per germline (reference sequence). V lost 6 bases and J lost 6, with 13 bases in between. This CDR3 has 12 residues. CDR3 amino acids: CASTRDLPEQYF. The CDR3 DNA sequence: TGTGCCAGCACCCGGGATTTACCCGAGCAGTACTTC.

This clonotype was counted between two and nine times. This rearrangement joins TRBV6-4 to TRBJ1-2, with D possibly TRBD1 on 6 matching bases. The V and J ends lost 2 bases and 4 bases respectively, with 14 bases between them. This CDR3 is 15 amino acids long. Per the germline V gene, CDR1 is MRHNA and CDR2 is SNTAGT. The CDR3 is CASSDQPGVGYGYTF. The CDR3 nucleotides are TGTGCCAGCAGTGACCAACCAGGGGTCGGCTATGGCTACACCTTC.

Details on this clonotype: Its ends do not fully match the called genes, so a read error is possible. V and J are TRBV3-1 and TRBJ2-3; D is possibly TRBD1 or TRBD2 (5 bases each). This CDR3 has 14 amino acids. Per the germline V gene, CDR1 is LGHDT and CDR2 is YNNKEL (reference sequence). The CDR3 DNA reads as TGTGCCAGCAGCGCCAAGGGGAGCACCGATACGCAGTATTTT. Translated, it gives CASSAKGSTDTQYF.

This clonotype was found many times. The rearrangement joins TRBV29-1 to TRBJ2-1; D gene ambiguous. The CDR3 runs 13 residues. Germline assignment: CDR1 SQVTM and CDR2 ANQGSEA. V was trimmed by 0 bases and J by 8 bases, leaving 11 bases between them. This CDR3 is CSVEDAVPDEQFF. The CDR3 bases are TGCAGCGTTGAAGACGCTGTGCCAGATGAGCAGTTCTTC.

This rearrangement joins TRBV5-1 to TRBJ1-1, with TRBD1 matching over 7 bases. CDR1 is SGHRS and CDR2 is YFSETQ in the germline V gene. The CDR3 runs 13 residues. J lost 6 bases, V lost 4 bases, and 6 bases had no gene match. CDR3 sequence reads: CASSRDSGAEAFF. The CDR3, as DNA: TGCGCCAGCAGCAGGGACAGTGGCGCTGAAGCTTTCTTT.

The chain recombines TRBV3-1 with TRBJ2-7, with a possible D match to TRBD1 (5 bases). Germline CDR1 is LGHDT and CDR2 is YNNKEL (reference sequence). V was clipped by 3 bases and J by 2 bases, with 11 bases between them. The CDR3 extends over 14 amino acids. CDR3 region: CASSHGRVAYEQYF. The CDR3 bases are TGTGCCAGCAGCCACGGCAGGGTCGCCTACGAGCAGTACTTC.

The table lists this clonotype with a few counts. The chain is built from TRBV3-1 and TRBJ2-5; 12 bases match TRBD2. Germline CDR1 and CDR2: LGHDT and YNNKEL (reference sequence). The CDR3 covers 17 residues. Trimming at V came to 1 base and at J to 5 bases, leaving 8 bases not matched to a gene. The CDR3 here is CASSQGLAGGPGETQYF. As DNA, the CDR3 is TGTGCCAGCAGCCAAGGGCTAGCGGGAGGGCCTGGGGAGACCCAGTACTTC.

This clonotype was found a few times. J is TRBJ1-4 and V is TRBV9; a weak D match, TRBD1 (6 bases). The V gene's germline CDR1 is SGDLS and CDR2 YYNGEE. V lost 4 bases and J 8 bases, leaving 18 bases between the germline ends. The CDR3 covers 15 residues. The CDR3 DNA reads as TGTGCCAGCAGCCCAGTTTCGGGGGCTAGGGAAAAACTGTTTTTT. Its protein is CASSPVSGAREKLFF.

V gene TRBV19 combines with J gene TRBJ1-2; a weak D match, TRBD1 (5 bases). Germline values: CDR1 LNHDA, CDR2 SQIVND (reference sequence). The CDR3 extends over 13 amino acids. Between the trimmed V and J ends, which lost 2 bases and 7 bases, there was a span of 11 bases. CDR3 region: CASSIQGDAGYTF. Here the CDR3 DNA reads TGTGCCAGTAGTATACAAGGGGATGCTGGCTACACCTTC.

The chain recombines TRBV6-1 with TRBJ1-1, with D possibly matching TRBD1 (6 bases). The V end lost 8 bases, the J end lost 5 bases, and 18 bases lay between the germline ends. CDR1 is MNHNS and CDR2 is SASEGT in the germline V gene. This CDR3 region has 14 residues. The CDR3 bases are TGTGCCAGCGGTACGGGGGCATTTGGGACTGAAGCTTTCTTT. Its translation: CASGTGAFGTEAFF.

V gene TRBV24-1 combines with J gene TRBJ2-6; D not resolved. The CDR3 extends over 16 amino acids. Germline CDR1 reads KGHDR; CDR2 reads SFDVKD. V lost 6 bases to trimming and J lost 0 bases, with 11 bases between them. CDR3 nucleotide sequence: TGTGCCACCAGTAAGGGTACTGACTCTGGGGCCAACGTCCTGACTTTC. As protein: CATSKGTDSGANVLTF.

The rearrangement links TRBV19 to TRBJ2-2, with D possibly matching TRBD2 (5 bases). CDR1 and CDR2 (germline): LNHDA, SQIVND (reference sequence). Trimming shortened V by 9 bases and J by 0 bases, and 17 bases separated the two germline ends. CDR3 length: 16 amino acids. The CDR3 spells CASLALTDSNTGELFF. The CDR3 coding sequence is TGTGCCAGCCTAGCCCTAACGGACTCGAACACCGGGGAGCTGTTTTTT.

This clonotype showed up many times. This sequence joins TRBV20-1 and TRBJ1-2; D possibly corresponds to TRBD1 (5 bases). The CDR3 loop spans 15 amino acids. Trimming took 5 bases from V and 2 from J, leaving 18 bases between them. Germline CDR1 reads DFQATT; CDR2 reads SNEGSKA (reference sequence). The CDR3 region has the DNA TGCAGTGCTCCAAACCTCAGGACAAGCAACTATGGCTACACCTTC. Protein: CSAPNLRTSNYGYTF.